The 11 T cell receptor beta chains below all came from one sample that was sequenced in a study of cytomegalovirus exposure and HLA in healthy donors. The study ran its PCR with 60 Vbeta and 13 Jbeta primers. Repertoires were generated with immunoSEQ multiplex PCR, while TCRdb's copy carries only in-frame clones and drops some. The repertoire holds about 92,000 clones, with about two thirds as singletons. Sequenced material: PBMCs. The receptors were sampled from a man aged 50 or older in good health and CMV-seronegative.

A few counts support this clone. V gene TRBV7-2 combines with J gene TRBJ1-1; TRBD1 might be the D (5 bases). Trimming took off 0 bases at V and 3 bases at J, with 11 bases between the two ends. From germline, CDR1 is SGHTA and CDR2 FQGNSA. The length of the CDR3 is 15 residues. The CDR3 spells CASSLAIDRYTEAFF. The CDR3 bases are TGTGCCAGCAGCTTAGCGATTGACAGATACACTGAAGCTTTCTTT.

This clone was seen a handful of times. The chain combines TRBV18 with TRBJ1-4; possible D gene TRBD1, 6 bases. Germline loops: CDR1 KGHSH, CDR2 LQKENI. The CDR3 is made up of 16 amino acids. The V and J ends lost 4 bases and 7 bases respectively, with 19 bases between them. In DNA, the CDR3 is TGTGCCAGCTCACTCCTCCCAGGGGCGCTTGGTGAAAAACTGTTTTTT. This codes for CASSLLPGALGEKLFF.

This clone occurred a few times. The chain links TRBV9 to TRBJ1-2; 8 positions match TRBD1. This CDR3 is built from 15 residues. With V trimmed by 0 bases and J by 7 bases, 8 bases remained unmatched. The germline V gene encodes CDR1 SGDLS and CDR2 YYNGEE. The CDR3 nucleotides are TGTGCCAGCAGCGTAGCCGGCAGGGGGCCAGCTGGCTACACCTTC. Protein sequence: CASSVAGRGPAGYTF.

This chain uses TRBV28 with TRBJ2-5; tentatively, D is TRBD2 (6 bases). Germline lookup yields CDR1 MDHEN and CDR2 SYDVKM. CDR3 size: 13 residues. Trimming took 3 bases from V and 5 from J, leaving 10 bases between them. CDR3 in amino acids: CASSFSGVETQYF. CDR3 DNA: TGTGCCAGCAGTTTTTCGGGGGTCGAGACCCAGTACTTC.

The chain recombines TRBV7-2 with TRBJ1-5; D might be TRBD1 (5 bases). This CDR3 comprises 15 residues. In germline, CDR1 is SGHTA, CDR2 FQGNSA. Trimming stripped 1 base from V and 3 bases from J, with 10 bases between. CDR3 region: CASSLDGGFNQPQHF. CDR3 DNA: TGTGCCAGCAGCTTAGATGGGGGGTTCAATCAGCCCCAGCATTTT.

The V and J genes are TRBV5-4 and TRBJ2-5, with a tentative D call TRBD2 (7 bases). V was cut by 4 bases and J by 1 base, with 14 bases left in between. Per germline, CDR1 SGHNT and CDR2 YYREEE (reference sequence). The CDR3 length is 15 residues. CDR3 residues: CASSPGGPTQETQYF. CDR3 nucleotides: TGTGCCAGCAGCCCCGGGGGGCCCACCCAAGAGACCCAGTACTTC.

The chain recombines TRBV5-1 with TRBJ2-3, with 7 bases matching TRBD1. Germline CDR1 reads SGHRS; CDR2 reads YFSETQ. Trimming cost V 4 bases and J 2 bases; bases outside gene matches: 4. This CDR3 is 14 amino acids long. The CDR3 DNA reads TGCGCCAGCAGCCCGGGACAGACCACAGATACGCAGTATTTT. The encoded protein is CASSPGQTTDTQYF.

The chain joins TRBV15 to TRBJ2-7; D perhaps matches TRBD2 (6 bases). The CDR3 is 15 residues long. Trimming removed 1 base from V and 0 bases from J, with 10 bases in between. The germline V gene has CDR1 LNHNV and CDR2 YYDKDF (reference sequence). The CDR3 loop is CATSRARGSSYEQYF. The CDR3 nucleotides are TGTGCCACCAGCAGAGCTCGGGGGAGCTCCTACGAGCAGTACTTC.

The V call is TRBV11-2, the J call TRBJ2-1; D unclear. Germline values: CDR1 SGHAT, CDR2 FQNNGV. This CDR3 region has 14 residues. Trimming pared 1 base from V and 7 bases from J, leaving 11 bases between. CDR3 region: CASSLVPHLNEQFF. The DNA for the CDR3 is TGTGCCAGCAGCTTAGTTCCCCATTTGAATGAGCAGTTCTTC. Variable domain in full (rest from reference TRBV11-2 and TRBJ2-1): EAGVAQSPRYKIIEKRQSVAFWCNPISGHATLYWYQQILGQGPKLLIQFQNNGVVDDSQLPKDRFSAERLKGVDSTLKIQPAKLEDSAVYLCASSLVPHLNEQFFGPGTRLTVL.

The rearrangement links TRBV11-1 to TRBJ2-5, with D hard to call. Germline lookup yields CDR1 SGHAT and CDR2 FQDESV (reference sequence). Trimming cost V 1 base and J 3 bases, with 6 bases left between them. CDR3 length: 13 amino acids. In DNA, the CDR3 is TGTGCCAGCAGCTTAGACGCGGAAGAGACCCAGTACTTC. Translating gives CASSLDAEETQYF. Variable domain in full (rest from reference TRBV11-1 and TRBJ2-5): EAEVAQSPRYKITEKSQAVAFWCDPISGHATLYWYRQILGQGPELLVQFQDESVVDDSQLPKDRFSAERLKGVDSTLKIQPAELGDSAMYLCASSLDAEETQYFGPGTRLLVL.

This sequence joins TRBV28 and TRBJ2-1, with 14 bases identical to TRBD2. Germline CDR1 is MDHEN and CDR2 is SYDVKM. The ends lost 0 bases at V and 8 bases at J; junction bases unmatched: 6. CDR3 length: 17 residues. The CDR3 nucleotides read TGTGCCAGCAGTTTATGGGGGACTAGCGGGAGTCCCCATGAGCAGTTCTTC. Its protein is CASSLWGTSGSPHEQFF.